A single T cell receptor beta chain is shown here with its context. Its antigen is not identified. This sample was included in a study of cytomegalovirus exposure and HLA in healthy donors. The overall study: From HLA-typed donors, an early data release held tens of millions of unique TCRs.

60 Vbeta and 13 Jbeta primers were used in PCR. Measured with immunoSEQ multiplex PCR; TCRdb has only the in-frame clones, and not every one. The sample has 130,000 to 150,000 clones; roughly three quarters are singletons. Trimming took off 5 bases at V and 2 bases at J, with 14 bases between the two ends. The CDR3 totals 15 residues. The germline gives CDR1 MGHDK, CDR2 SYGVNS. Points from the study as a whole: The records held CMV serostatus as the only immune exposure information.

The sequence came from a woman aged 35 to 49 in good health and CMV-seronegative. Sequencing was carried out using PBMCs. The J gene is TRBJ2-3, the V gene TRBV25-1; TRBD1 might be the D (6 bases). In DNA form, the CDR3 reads TGTGCCAGCAGTACCTACAGGGACCTCACAGATACGCAGTATTTT. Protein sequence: CASSTYRDLTDTQYF.